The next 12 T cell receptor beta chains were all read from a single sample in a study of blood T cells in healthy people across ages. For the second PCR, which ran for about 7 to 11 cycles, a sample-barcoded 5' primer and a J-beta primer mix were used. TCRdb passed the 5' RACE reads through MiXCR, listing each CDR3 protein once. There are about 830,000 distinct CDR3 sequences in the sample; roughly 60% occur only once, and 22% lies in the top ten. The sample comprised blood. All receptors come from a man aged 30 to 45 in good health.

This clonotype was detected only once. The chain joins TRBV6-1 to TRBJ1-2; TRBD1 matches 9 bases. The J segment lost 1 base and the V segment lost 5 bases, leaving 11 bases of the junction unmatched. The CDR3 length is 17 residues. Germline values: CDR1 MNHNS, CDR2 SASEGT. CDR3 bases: TGTGCCAGCAGTACAGGGACAGGGAGAGGGATTAACTATGGCTACACCTTC. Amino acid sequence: CASSTGTGRGINYGYTF.

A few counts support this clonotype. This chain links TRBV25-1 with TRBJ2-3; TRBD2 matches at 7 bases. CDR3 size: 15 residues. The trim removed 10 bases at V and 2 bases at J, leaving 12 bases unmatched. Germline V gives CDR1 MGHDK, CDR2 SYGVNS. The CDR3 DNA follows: TGTGCCACCACCGGGGGGATGGAATACACAGATACGCAGTATTTT. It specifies CATTGGMEYTDTQYF.

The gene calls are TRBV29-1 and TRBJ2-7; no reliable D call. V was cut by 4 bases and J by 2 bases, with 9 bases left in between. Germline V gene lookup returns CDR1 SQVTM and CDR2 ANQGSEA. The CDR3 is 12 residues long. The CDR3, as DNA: TGCAGCGTTGTCGGGTATACCTACGAGCAGTACTTC. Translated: CSVVGYTYEQYF.

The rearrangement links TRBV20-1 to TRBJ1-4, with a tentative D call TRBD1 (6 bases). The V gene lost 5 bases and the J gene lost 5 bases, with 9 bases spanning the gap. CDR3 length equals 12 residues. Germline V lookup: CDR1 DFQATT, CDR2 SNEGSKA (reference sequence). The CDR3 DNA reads TGCAGTGCTTCCACAGGGAATGAAAAACTGTTTTTT. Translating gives CSASTGNEKLFF.

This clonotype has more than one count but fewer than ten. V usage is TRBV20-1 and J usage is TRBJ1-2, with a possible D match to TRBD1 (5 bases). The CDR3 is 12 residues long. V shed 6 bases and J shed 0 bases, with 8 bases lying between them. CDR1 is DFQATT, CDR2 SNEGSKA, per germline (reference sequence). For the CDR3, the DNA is TGCAGTGCGACAGTAGCTAACTATGGCTACACCTTC. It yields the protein CSATVANYGYTF.

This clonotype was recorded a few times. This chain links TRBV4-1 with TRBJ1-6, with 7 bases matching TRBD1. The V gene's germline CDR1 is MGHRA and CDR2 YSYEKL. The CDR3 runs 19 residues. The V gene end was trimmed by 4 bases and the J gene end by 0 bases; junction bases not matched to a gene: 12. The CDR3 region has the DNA TGCGCCAGCAGCCTACGGGACAGTGGAGACAGCTCCTATAATTCACCCCTCCACTTT. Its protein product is CASSLRDSGDSSYNSPLHF.

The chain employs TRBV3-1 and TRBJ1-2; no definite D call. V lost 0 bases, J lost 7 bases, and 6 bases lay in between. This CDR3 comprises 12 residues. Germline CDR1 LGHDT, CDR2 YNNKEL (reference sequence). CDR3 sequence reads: CASSQEVSGYTF. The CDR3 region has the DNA TGTGCCAGCAGCCAAGAAGTTAGTGGCTACACCTTC.

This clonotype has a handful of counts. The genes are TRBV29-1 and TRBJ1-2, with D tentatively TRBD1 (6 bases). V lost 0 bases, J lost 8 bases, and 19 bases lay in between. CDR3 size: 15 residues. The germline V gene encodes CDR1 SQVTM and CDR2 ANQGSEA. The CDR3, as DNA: TGCAGCGTTGAAGATCAGCACGGCAGGGGTGGGGGCTACACCTTC. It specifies CSVEDQHGRGGGYTF.

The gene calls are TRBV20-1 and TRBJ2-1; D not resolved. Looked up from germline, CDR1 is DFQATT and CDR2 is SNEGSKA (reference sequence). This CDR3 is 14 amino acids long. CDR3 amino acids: CGSLELGYLSEQFF. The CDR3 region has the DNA TGCGGATCGCTCGAACTGGGATACCTTTCGGAGCAGTTCTTC.

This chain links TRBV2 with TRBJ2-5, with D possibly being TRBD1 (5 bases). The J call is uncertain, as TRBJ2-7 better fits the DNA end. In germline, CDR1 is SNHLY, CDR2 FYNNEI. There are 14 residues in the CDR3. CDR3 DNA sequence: TGTGCCAGCCTCTGGGGCCAGCATCCAGGCGAGCAGTACTTC. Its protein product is CASLWGQHPGEQYF.

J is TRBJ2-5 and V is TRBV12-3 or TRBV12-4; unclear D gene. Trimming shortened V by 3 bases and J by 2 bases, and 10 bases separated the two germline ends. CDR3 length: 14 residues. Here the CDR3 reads CASSFGDTQETQYF. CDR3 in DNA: TGTGCCAGCAGTTTTGGAGACACGCAAGAGACCCAGTACTTC.

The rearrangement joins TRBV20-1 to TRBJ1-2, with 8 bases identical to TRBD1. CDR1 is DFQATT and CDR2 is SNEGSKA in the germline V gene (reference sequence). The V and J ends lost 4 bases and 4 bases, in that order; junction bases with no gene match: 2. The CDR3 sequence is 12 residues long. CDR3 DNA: TGCAGTGCTACAGACAGGGGCTATGGCTACACCTTC. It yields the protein CSATDRGYGYTF.